This T cell receptor (beta chain) was documented in a study of immune cell composition in non-small cell lung cancer. Profiled with immunoSEQ multiplex PCR; TCRdb holds only in-frame clones, not every one. The sample includes about 5,000 clones, around 83% of them seen just once. This clone was picked up a small number of times. Losses at the gene ends were 3 bases for V and 8 bases for J; bases not matched to a gene: 4. This CDR3 comprises 14 residues. Germline CDR1 MNHEY, CDR2 SMNVEV (reference sequence). This receptor was identified in a human donor with non-small cell lung cancer. Sequenced: lung tumor tissue. This sequence joins TRBV27 and TRBJ1-6; 7 bases line up with TRBD1. The CDR3 loop is CASSLTGMHSPLHF. CDR3 sequence (DNA): TGTGCCAGCAGTTTGACAGGGATGCATTCACCCCTCCACTTT.